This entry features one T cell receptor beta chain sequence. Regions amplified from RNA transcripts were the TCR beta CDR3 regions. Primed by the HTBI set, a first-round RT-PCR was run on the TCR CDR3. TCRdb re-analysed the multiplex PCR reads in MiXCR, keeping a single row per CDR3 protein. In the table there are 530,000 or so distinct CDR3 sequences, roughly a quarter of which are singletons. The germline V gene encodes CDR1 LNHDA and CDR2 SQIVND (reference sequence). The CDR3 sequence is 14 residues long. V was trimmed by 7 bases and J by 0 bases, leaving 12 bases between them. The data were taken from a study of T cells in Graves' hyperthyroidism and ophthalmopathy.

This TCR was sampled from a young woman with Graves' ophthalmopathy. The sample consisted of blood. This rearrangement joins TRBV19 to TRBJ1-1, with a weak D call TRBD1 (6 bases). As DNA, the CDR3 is TGTGCCAGTACCCGGGGGCAGTTGAACACTGAAGCTTTCTTT. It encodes CASTRGQLNTEAFF.